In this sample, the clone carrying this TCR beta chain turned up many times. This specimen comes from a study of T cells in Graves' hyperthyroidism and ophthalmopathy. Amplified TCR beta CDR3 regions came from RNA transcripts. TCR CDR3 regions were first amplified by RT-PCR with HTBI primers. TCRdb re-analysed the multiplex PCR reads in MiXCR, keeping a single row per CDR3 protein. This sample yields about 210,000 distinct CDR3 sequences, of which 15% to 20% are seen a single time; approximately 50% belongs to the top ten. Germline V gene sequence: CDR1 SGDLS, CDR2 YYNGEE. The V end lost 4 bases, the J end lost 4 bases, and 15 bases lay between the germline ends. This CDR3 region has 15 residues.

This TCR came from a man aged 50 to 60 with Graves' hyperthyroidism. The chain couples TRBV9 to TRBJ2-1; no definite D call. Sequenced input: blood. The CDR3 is CASSRSAARYNEQFF. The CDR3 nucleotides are TGTGCCAGCAGCCGCAGCGCGGCCAGGTACAATGAGCAGTTCTTC.